These T cell receptor beta chains were read from a single sample in a study of control samples from healthy donors and cancer patients. The repertoire was sequenced with immunoSEQ multiplex PCR; TCRdb's copy has only in-frame clones and lacks some. The sample yields tens of thousands of clones, roughly 89% seen once. The material sequenced was blood. The receptors derive from a man aged 45-65 years in good health. CDR3s include the opening cysteine and the closing phenylalanine or tryptophan. Each record gives: J gene, clone size, V gene, D gene, CDR3 DNA, CDR3 protein. A D gene is named only where the DNA matches it firmly. Clone size appears in some rows only: once, few, many, or a class for an expanded clone.

J: TRBJ1-1
size: .
V: TRBV6-1
D: .
DNA: TGTGCCAGCAGTGAAAGACAGAACACTGAAGCTTTCTTT
CDR3: CASSERQNTEAFF

J: TRBJ1-2
size: .
V: TRBV5-1
D: .
DNA: TGCGCCAGCAGCCTGATAGGGGAGCAGGGCTACACCTTC
CDR3: CASSLIGEQGYTF

J: TRBJ1-5
size: .
V: TRBV5-8
D: TRBD1
DNA: TGTGCCAGCAGCCCCCTTGACAGGGGGCAGCCCCAGCATTTT
CDR3: CASSPLDRGQPQHF

J: TRBJ2-7
size: .
V: TRBV6-5
D: .
DNA: TGTGCCAGCAGTATAGGACAGATTTACGAGCAGTACTTC
CDR3: CASSIGQIYEQYF

J: TRBJ2-7
size: .
V: TRBV27
D: .
DNA: TGTGCCAGCAGTTACGGGGGCGAGCAGTACTTC
CDR3: CASSYGGEQYF

J: TRBJ2-1
size: .
V: TRBV9
D: .
DNA: TGTGCCAGCAGCGTAGCAGGGGCCCACCACAATGAGCAGTTCTTC
CDR3: CASSVAGAHHNEQFF

J: TRBJ1-1
size: .
V: TRBV29-1
D: .
DNA: TGCAGCGTTGCTAGGGCAGTGAACACTGAAGCTTTCTTT
CDR3: CSVARAVNTEAFF

J: TRBJ1-1
size: .
V: TRBV11-3
D: TRBD1
DNA: TGTGCCAGCCAAACCGGGACAGGGAACACTGAAGCTTTCTTT
CDR3: CASQTGTGNTEAFF

J: TRBJ2-5
size: .
V: TRBV5-6
D: TRBD2
DNA: TGTGCCAGCAGCTCCTCACTAGCGGGGGCTGGGGAGACCCAGTACTTC
CDR3: CASSSSLAGAGETQYF

J: TRBJ1-1
size: .
V: TRBV7-6
D: .
DNA: TGTGCCAGCAGCACTCGCCCACTGACACCGAACACTGAAGCTTTCTTT
CDR3: CASSTRPLTPNTEAFF

J: TRBJ1-4
size: .
V: TRBV11-3
D: .
DNA: TGTGCCAGCAGCCTCGGACAGTTGGCAACTAATGAAAAACTGTTTTTT
CDR3: CASSLGQLATNEKLFF

J: TRBJ2-1
size: .
V: TRBV11-3
D: TRBD2
DNA: TGTGCCAGCAGCTTACGGGGGGGAACCTACAATGAGCAGTTCTTC
CDR3: CASSLRGGTYNEQFF

J: TRBJ1-4
size: .
V: TRBV5-1
D: .
DNA: TGCGCCAGCAGCCCACAGGTGGTGGGCACTAATGAAAAACTGTTTTTT
CDR3: CASSPQVVGTNEKLFF

J: TRBJ2-1
size: .
V: TRBV5-8
D: .
DNA: TGTGCCAGCAGCCCGTTTAGATACAATGAGCAGTTCTTC
CDR3: CASSPFRYNEQFF

J: TRBJ1-6
size: .
V: TRBV6-5
D: .
DNA: TGTGCCAGCGCGGCGGGGGGTAATTCACCCCTCCACTTT
CDR3: CASAAGGNSPLHF

J: TRBJ2-7
size: few
V: TRBV19
D: .
DNA: TGTGCCAGTAGTATAGAGGTACATCGGATGGGAGGCTACGAGCAGTACTTC
CDR3: CASSIEVHRMGGYEQYF

J: TRBJ1-1
size: .
V: TRBV5-4
D: .
DNA: TGTGCCAGCAGCGTACAAGGGAAGAGAGGGGCCACTGAAGCTTTCTTT
CDR3: CASSVQGKRGATEAFF

J: TRBJ2-7
size: .
V: TRBV6-5
D: TRBD2
DNA: TGTGCCAGCAGTTACTCAGCGGGGGAGTCCTACGAGCAGTACTTC
CDR3: CASSYSAGESYEQYF

J: TRBJ2-4
size: few
V: TRBV19
D: .
DNA: TGTGCCAGTAGTTCGGCAGGCCTAGCCAAAAACATTCAGTACTTC
CDR3: CASSSAGLAKNIQYF

J: TRBJ2-7
size: once
V: TRBV19
D: .
DNA: TGTGCCAGTTCACAGACTCAGGTTCCCTACGAGCAGTACTTC
CDR3: CASSQTQVPYEQYF

J: TRBJ1-4
size: once
V: TRBV29-1
D: .
DNA: TGCAGCGTTTACGGGATGAGGACTAATGAAAAACTGTTTTTT
CDR3: CSVYGMRTNEKLFF

J: TRBJ2-3
size: .
V: TRBV11-2
D: .
DNA: TGTGCCAGCAGCTCCCCGAGGAGGGGTGCAGATACGCAGTATTTT
CDR3: CASSSPRRGADTQYF

J: TRBJ2-5
size: .
V: TRBV5-1
D: .
DNA: TGCGCCAGCAGCTTGAGAGGGGAAGAGACCCAGTACTTC
CDR3: CASSLRGEETQYF

J: TRBJ1-5
size: .
V: TRBV27
D: .
DNA: TGTGCCAGCAGTTTTCTGGCAGGGGCGGATCAGCCCCAGCATTTT
CDR3: CASSFLAGADQPQHF

J: TRBJ1-1
size: .
V: TRBV10-2
D: .
DNA: TGCGCCAGCAACGTAGTGGGGGGCAGGAACACTGAAGCTTTCTTT
CDR3: CASNVVGGRNTEAFF

J: TRBJ1-1
size: few
V: TRBV7-9
D: .
DNA: TGTGCCAGCAGCCCCAGGGCCTCGGGTGAAGCTTTCTTT
CDR3: CASSPRASGEAFF

J: TRBJ1-6
size: .
V: TRBV6-6
D: .
DNA: TGTGCCAGCAGTCCAATAACCTCGTATAATTCACCCCTCCACTTT
CDR3: CASSPITSYNSPLHF

J: TRBJ1-1
size: few
V: TRBV6-5
D: .
DNA: TGTGCCAGTACCTTGGAGACAGCCACTGAAGCTTTCTTT
CDR3: CASTLETATEAFF

J: TRBJ1-6
size: once
V: TRBV18
D: .
DNA: TGTGCCAGCTCACCTCGGGGCGCGTATAATTCACCCCTCCACTTT
CDR3: CASSPRGAYNSPLHF

J: TRBJ2-3
size: .
V: TRBV4-1
D: .
DNA: TGCGCCAGCAGCCAAGATTCGAACACAGATACGCAGTATTTT
CDR3: CASSQDSNTDTQYF

J: TRBJ1-1
size: .
V: TRBV9
D: .
DNA: TGTGCCAGCAGCGTGCGGGGTAACACTGAAGCTTTCTTT
CDR3: CASSVRGNTEAFF

J: TRBJ1-2
size: .
V: TRBV6-5
D: .
DNA: TGTGCCAGCAGCCCCCGACAGGCTAACTATGGCTACACCTTC
CDR3: CASSPRQANYGYTF

J: TRBJ1-6
size: .
V: TRBV30
D: .
DNA: TGTGCCTGGAGTCGGTTAAGCGGGTATAATTCACCCCTCCACTTT
CDR3: CAWSRLSGYNSPLHF